The entry below gives a single TCR beta chain sequence along with its context. What it binds is unknown. TCRdb reprocessed the reads with MiXCR, giving one entry per CDR3 protein. Of around 300,000 distinct CDR3 sequences listed, roughly 24% are singletons. The data belong to a study of T cell repertoires in cytomegalovirus infection. On the study more broadly: Both CMV infection and a matching HLA type were indicated by public TCR beta signatures.

There are 14 residues in the CDR3. J was trimmed by 4 bases and V by 5 bases; bases with no gene match: 2. Germline V CDR1 and CDR2: SGHTA, FQGNSA. The study's findings and limits: Of the TCR beta families, the public ones yielded a cumulative frequency that identified carriers of CMV plus the relevant HLA. HLA-C-restricted CMV-specific TCR beta clonotypes prevailed in the ex vivo response.

V usage is TRBV7-2 and J usage is TRBJ2-4, with 10 positions matching TRBD2. The TCR originated in a human donor in good health (CMV status not recorded). Some clones in this sample may be carry-over from other donors' samples. Sample: PBMCs. In DNA form, the CDR3 reads TGTGCCAGCAGCCGGACTAGCGGAAAAAACATTCAGTACTTC. It is translated as CASSRTSGKNIQYF.